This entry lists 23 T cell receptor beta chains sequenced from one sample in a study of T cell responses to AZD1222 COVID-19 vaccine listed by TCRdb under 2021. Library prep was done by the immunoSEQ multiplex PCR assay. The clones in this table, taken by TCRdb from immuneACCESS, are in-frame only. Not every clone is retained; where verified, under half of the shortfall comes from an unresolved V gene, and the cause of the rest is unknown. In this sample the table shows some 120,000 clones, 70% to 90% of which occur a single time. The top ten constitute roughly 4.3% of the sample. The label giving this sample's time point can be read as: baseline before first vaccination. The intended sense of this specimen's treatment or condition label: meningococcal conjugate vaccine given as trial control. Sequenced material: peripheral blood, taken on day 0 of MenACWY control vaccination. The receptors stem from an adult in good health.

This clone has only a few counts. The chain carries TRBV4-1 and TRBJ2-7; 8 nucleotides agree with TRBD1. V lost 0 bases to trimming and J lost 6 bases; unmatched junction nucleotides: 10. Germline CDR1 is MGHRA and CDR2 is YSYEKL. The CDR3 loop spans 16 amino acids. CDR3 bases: TGCGCCAGCAGCCAAGACGGTAGGGACAGGTCGGGCGAGCAGTACTTC. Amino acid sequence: CASSQDGRDRSGEQYF.

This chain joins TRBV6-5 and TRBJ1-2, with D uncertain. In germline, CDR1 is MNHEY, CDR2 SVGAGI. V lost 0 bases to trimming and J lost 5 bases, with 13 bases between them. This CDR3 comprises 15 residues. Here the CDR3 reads CASSYSGGHDYGYTF. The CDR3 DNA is TGTGCCAGCAGTTACTCCGGAGGGCATGATTATGGCTACACCTTC.

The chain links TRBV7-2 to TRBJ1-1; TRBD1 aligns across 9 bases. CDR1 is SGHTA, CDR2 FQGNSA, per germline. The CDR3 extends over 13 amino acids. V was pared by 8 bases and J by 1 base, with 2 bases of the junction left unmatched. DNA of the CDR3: TGTGCCAGCCACAGGGGGCAGAACACTGAAGCTTTCTTT. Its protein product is CASHRGQNTEAFF.

CDR3 coding DNA: TGTGCCAGCAGCTTAGCGGAGTCAACTGGAAACACCATATATTTT. This encodes CASSLAESTGNTIYF. The V and J genes are TRBV7-2 and TRBJ1-3; D gene uncertain. CDR3 length: 15 residues. The V and J ends lost 0 bases and 2 bases respectively, with 8 bases between them. Germline CDR1 SGHTA, CDR2 FQGNSA.

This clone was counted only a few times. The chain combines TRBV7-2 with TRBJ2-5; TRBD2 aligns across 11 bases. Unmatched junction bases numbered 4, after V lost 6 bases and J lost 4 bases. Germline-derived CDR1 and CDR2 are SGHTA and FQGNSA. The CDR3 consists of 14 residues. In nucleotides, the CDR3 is TGTGCCAGCAGAGTAGCGGGGGGGCGAGAGACCCAGTACTTC. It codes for CASRVAGGRETQYF.

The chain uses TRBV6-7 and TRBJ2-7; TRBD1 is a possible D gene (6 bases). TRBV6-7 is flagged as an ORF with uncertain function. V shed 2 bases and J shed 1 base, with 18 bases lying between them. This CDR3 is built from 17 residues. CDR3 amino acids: CASSYTDPRGKSYEQYF. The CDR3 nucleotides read TGTGCCAGCAGTTACACGGATCCCAGGGGAAAATCCTACGAGCAGTACTTC.

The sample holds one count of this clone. CDR3: CASRANEKLFF. The CDR3, as DNA: TGTGCCAGCAGGGCCAATGAAAAACTGTTTTTT. V usage is TRBV28 and J usage is TRBJ1-4; D not certain. The germline V gene has CDR1 MDHEN and CDR2 SYDVKM. Trimming stripped 6 bases from V and 5 bases from J, with 4 bases between. This CDR3 region has 11 residues.

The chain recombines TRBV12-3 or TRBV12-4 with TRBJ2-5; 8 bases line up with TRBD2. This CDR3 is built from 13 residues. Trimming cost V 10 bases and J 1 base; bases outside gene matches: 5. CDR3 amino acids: CATKRGSQETQYF. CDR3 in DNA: TGTGCCACTAAGCGGGGGAGCCAAGAGACCCAGTACTTC.

The CDR3 DNA follows: TGTGCCAGCAGTGGGACAGGGGGATACGCTAACTATGGCTACACCTTC. It translates to CASSGTGGYANYGYTF. The rearrangement uses TRBV6-2 or TRBV6-3 and TRBJ1-2; 11 bases map to TRBD1. Germline V gene data show CDR1 as MNHEY and CDR2 as SVGEGT. The CDR3 has 16 amino acids. J gave up 0 bases and V 5 bases, and 5 bases lay outside the gene matches.

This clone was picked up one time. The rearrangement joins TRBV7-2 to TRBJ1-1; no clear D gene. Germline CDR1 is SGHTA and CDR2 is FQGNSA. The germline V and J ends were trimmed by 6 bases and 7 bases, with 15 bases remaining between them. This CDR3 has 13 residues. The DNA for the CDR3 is TGTGCCAGCAGTTTATTCGGACTGGTTGAAGCTTTCTTT. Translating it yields CASSLFGLVEAFF.

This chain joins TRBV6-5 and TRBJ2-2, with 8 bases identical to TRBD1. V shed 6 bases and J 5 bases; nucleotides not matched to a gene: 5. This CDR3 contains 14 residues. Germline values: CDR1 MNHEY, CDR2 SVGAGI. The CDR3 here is CASRVTGGTGELFF. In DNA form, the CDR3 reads TGTGCCAGCAGGGTTACAGGGGGGACCGGGGAGCTGTTTTTT.

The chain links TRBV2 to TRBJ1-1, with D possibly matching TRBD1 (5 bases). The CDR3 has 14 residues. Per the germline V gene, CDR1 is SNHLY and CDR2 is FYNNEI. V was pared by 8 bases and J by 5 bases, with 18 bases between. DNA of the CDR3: TGTGCCAGCTCTGCGGGGGGTTTGGGAACTGAAGCTTTCTTT. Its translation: CASSAGGLGTEAFF.

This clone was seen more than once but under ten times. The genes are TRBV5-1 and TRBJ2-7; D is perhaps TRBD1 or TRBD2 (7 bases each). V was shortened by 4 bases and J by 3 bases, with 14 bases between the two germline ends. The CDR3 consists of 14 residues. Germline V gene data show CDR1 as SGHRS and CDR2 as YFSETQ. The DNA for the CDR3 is TGCGCCAGCAGCGGGAGGGGGCGTATCTACGAGCAGTACTTC. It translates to CASSGRGRIYEQYF.

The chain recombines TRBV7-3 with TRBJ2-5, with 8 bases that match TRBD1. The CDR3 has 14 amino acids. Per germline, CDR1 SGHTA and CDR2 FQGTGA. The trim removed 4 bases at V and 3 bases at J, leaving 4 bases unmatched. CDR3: CASSWTGIKETQYF. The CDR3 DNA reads TGTGCCAGCAGCTGGACAGGGATTAAAGAGACCCAGTACTTC.

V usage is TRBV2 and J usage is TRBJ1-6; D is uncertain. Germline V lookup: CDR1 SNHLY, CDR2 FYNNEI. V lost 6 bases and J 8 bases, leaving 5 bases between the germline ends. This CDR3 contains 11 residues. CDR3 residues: CASSYDSPLHF. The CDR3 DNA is TGTGCCAGCAGCTACGATTCACCCCTCCACTTT. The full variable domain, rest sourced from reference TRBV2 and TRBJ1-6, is EPEVTQTPSHQVTQMGQEVILRCVPISNHLYFYWYRQILGQKVEFLVSFYNNEISEKSEIFDDQFSVERPDGSNFTLKIRSTKLEDSAMYFCASSYDSPLHFGNGTRLTVT.

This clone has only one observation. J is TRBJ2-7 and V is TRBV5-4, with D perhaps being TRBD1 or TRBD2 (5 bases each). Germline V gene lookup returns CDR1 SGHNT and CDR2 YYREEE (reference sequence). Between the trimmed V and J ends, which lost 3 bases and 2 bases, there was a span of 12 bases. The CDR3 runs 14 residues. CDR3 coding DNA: TGTGCCAGCAGCTGGGACGCCACGACCTACGAGCAGTACTTC. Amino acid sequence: CASSWDATTYEQYF.

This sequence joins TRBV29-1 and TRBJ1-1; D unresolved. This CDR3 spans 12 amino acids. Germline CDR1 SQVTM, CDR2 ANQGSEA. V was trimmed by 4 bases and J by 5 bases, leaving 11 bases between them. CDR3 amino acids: CSVVGPRTEAFF. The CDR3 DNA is TGCAGCGTTGTAGGACCCCGGACTGAAGCTTTCTTT.

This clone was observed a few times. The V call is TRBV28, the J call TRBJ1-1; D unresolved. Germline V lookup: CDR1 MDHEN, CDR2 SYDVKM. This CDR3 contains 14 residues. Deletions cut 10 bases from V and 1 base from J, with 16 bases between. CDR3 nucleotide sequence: TGTGCCACGGGTCCCGGGAAAGAGAACACTGAAGCTTTCTTT. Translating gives CATGPGKENTEAFF. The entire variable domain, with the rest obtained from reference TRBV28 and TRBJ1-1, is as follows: DVKVTQSSRYLVKRTGEKVFLECVQDMDHENMFWYRQDPGLGLRLIYFSYDVKMKEKGDIPEGYSVSREKKERFSLILESASTNQTSMYLCATGPGKENTEAFFGQGTRLTVV.

In nucleotides, the CDR3 is TGTGCCAGCAACCCTCCTCTCGGGACAGGGGGTGGCAATGAGCAGTTCTTC. It specifies CASNPPLGTGGGNEQFF. The genes are TRBV5-4 and TRBJ2-1; TRBD1 aligns across 11 bases. Unmatched junction bases numbered 14, after V lost 6 bases and J lost 6 bases. The CDR3 covers 17 residues. The germline CDR1 and CDR2 sequences are SGHNT and YYREEE (reference sequence).

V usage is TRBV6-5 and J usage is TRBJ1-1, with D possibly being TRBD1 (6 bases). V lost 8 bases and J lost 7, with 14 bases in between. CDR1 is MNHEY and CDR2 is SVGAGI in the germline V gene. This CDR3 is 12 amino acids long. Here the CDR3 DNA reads TGTGCCAGCGGAACAGGGCGAGGTGAAGCTTTCTTT. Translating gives CASGTGRGEAFF.

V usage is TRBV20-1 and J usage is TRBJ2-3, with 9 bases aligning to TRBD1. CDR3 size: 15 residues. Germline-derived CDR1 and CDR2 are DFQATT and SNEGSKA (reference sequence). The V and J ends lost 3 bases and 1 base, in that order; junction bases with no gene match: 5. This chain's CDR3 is CSASSGQGGTDTQYF. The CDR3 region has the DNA TGCAGTGCTAGTTCGGGACAGGGTGGCACAGATACGCAGTATTTT.

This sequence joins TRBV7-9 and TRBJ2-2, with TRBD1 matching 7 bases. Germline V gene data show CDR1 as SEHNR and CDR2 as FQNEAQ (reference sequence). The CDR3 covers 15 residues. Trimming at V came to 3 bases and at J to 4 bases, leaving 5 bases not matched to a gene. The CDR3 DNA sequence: TGTGCCAGCAGCTTTTGGACAGGCTCCACCGGGGAGCTGTTTTTT. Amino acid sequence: CASSFWTGSTGELFF.

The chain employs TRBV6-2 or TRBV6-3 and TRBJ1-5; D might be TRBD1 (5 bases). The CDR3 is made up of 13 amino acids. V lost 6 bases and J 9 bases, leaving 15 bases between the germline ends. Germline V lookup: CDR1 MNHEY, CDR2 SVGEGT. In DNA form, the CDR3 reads TGTGCCAGCAGCGACGGGGCGATGTGGCCCCAGCATTTT. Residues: CASSDGAMWPQHF.